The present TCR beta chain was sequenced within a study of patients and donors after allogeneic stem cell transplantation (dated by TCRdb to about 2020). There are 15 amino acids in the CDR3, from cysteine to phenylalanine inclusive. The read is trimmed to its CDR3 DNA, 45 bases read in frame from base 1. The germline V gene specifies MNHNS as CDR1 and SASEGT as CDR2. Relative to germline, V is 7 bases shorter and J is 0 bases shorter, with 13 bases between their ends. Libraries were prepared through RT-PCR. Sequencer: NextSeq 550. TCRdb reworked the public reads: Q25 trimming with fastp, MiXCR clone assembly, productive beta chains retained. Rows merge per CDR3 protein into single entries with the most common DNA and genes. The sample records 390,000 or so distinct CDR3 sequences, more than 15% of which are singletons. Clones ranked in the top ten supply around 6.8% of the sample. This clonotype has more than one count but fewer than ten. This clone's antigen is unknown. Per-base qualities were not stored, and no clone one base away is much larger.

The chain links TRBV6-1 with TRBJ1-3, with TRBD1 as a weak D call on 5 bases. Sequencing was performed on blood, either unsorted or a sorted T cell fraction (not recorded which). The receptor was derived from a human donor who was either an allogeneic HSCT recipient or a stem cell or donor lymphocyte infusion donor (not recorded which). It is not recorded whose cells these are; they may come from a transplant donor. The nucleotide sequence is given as TGTGCCAGCAAAAGGGACGCGAACTCTGGAAACACCATATATTTT. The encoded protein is CASKRDANSGNTIYF.